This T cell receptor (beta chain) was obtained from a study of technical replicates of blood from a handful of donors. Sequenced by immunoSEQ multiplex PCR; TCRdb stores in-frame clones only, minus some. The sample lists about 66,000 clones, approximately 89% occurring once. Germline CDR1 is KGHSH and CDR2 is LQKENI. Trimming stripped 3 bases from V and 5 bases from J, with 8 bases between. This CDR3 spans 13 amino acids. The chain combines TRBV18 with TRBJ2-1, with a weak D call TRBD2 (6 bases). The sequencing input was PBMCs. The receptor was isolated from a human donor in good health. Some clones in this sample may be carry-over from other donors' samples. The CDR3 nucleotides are TGTGCCAGCTCACCGGGACTGAACAATGAGCAGTTCTTC. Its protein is CASSPGLNNEQFF.